Below are 16 T cell receptor delta chains sequenced from a single sample in a study of Vδ1+ human thymocytes. Whole-study findings and limits: Thymic TRG and TRD repertoires appeared highly polyclonal.

Antigens of these TCRs are unknown. RNA was extracted from the cells and then reverse transcribed. The CDR3 regions were amplified by multiplex PCR from V-gene primers to a constant-region primer. TCRdb ran CATT on the multiplex PCR reads. This repertoire shows 70,000 or so delta-chain clones, approximately 37% found once; its top ten account for under 0.3%. The sample comprised Vdelta1+ gamma-delta thymocytes from the thymus. Subset meaning: FACS-sorted CD3+ TCRalphabeta- TCRVdelta1+ TCRVdelta2- thymocytes. Receptors originate from a boy younger than two who had congenital heart surgery.

The chain combines TRDV1 with TRDJ1, with D maybe TRDD3 (6 bases). The CDR3 is 24 residues long. The germline V gene has CDR1 TSWWSYY and CDR2 QGS. With 1 base removed from V and 0 bases from J, the gap between germline ends came to 36 bases. The chain's CDR3 is CALGERGLPPPFVWVGDYTDKLIF. DNA for the CDR3: TGTGCTCTTGGGGAACGGGGTCTTCCCCCGCCCTTTGTTTGGGTTGGGGATTACACCGATAAACTCATCTTT.

The chain uses TRDV1 and TRDJ1, with D possibly being TRDD3 (6 bases). The CDR3 runs to 19 residues. Trimming shortened V by 6 bases and J by 4 bases, and 30 bases separated the two germline ends. The germline gives CDR1 TSWWSYY, CDR2 QGS. In nucleotides, the CDR3 is TGTGCTCTTGGAATGAGCTTCCCACGCCGACTGGGACCATTCGATAAACTCATCTTT. Residues: CALGMSFPRRLGPFDKLIF.

This clone was detected only a few times. This rearrangement joins TRDV2 to TRDJ1, with 11 nucleotides matching TRDD3. V trimming: 3 bases; J trimming: 4 bases; junction bases outside the gene matches: 15. The CDR3 runs 18 residues. The V gene's germline CDR1 is GEAIGNYY and CDR2 EKD. The CDR3 here is CACDSHRWGIHPDDKLIF. The CDR3, as DNA: TGTGCCTGTGACTCCCACCGCTGGGGGATACACCCCGACGATAAACTCATCTTT.

V gene TRDV1 combines with J gene TRDJ1, with D perhaps matching TRDD3 (6 bases). The CDR3 consists of 20 residues. Germline assignment: CDR1 TSWWSYY and CDR2 QGS. Deletions cut 1 base from V and 10 bases from J, with 34 bases between. The DNA of the CDR3 is TGTGCTCTTGGGGAACCCCCCATAAGGACTGGGCTCCATTACAGAAGGTTACTCATCTTT. Its protein product is CALGEPPIRTGLHYRRLLIF.

This clone showed up just a few times. V usage is TRDV1 and J usage is TRDJ1; 9 nucleotides align to TRDD2. This CDR3 region has 24 residues. V shed 4 bases and J 0 bases; nucleotides not matched to a gene: 30. CDR1 and CDR2 (germline): TSWWSYY, QGS. The CDR3 DNA reads TGTGCTCTTGGGGGAGACGGATGTGGCCTTCCTACTGTGGGGGACCACCCCTACACCGATAAACTCATCTTT. Its translation is CALGGDGCGLPTVGDHPYTDKLIF.

As for this clone: A read error may produce the germline difference seen at one junction end. V and J are TRDV1 and TRDJ1; the D gene is possibly TRDD3 (6 bases). The CDR3 loop spans 14 amino acids. The V gene's germline CDR1 is TSWWSYY and CDR2 QGS. CDR3 nucleotides: TGTGCTCTTGGGGAACTGGGGGAGACCGATCAACTCATCTTT. It specifies CALGELGETDQLIF.

The rearrangement uses TRDV1 and TRDJ1, with D tentatively TRDD3 (6 bases). CDR1 and CDR2 from the germline V gene are TSWWSYY and QGS. Trimming left V 0 bases short and J 0 bases short, with 14 bases between. The CDR3 consists of 17 residues. This chain's CDR3 is CALGELYGGPYTDKLIF. The CDR3 DNA sequence: TGTGCTCTTGGGGAACTATATGGGGGTCCTTACACCGATAAACTCATCTTT.

The J gene is TRDJ1, the V gene TRDV1, with TRDD2 as a possible D gene (5 bases). The CDR3 is made up of 18 amino acids. V was pared by 4 bases and J by 4 bases, with 25 bases between. Germline loops: CDR1 TSWWSYY, CDR2 QGS. CDR3 protein: CALGAHRFQGTLGDKLIF. The CDR3 DNA reads TGTGCTCTTGGGGCACACCGCTTCCAAGGAACTCTCGGCGATAAACTCATCTTT.

J is TRDJ1 and V is TRDV1, with D perhaps TRDD3 (7 bases). V was clipped by 2 bases and J by 3 bases, with 34 bases between them. Germline V gene sequence: CDR1 TSWWSYY, CDR2 QGS. The CDR3 totals 22 residues. The CDR3 spells CALGESAFQLLGIRPGPDKLIF. DNA for the CDR3: TGTGCTCTTGGGGAATCAGCCTTCCAACTACTGGGGATCAGGCCCGGACCCGATAAACTCATCTTT.

This chain uses TRDV1 with TRDJ1, with D perhaps assigned TRDD2 or TRDD3 (8 bases each). The CDR3 has 22 residues. Trimming stripped 4 bases from V and 0 bases from J, with 33 bases between. The germline CDR1 and CDR2 sequences are TSWWSYY and QGS. The CDR3: CALGVPSFLELGGIINTDKLIF. CDR3 sequence (DNA): TGTGCTCTTGGGGTACCGTCCTTCCTAGAGCTTGGGGGGATAATCAACACCGATAAACTCATCTTT.

The genes are TRDV1 and TRDJ1, with 12 bases identical to TRDD3. This CDR3 spans 19 amino acids. Germline V gene sequence: CDR1 TSWWSYY, CDR2 QGS. V gave up 1 base and J gave up 0 bases; unmatched junction bases: 9. The CDR3 DNA follows: TGTGCTCTTGGGGAACCATCTCTCACTGGGGGATACTACACCGATAAACTCATCTTT. This gives the protein CALGEPSLTGGYYTDKLIF.

This clone was detected a few times. The chain employs TRDV1 and TRDJ1, with TRDD3 identical over 8 bases. The CDR3 has 18 amino acids. Germline V gene sequence: CDR1 TSWWSYY, CDR2 QGS. Germline trimming cut 5 bases from V and 1 base from J; bases unmatched to any gene: 15. The CDR3 coding sequence is TGTGCTCTTGGGTCCCCGCTCTGGGGGACGCGGGGCACCGATAAACTCATCTTT. This gives the protein CALGSPLWGTRGTDKLIF.

The rearrangement joins TRDV1 to TRDJ1, with 8 bases matching TRDD3. CDR1 and CDR2 from the germline V gene are TSWWSYY and QGS. V shed 1 base, J shed 0 bases, and the junction held 13 bases outside the gene matches. The CDR3 extends over 19 amino acids. The CDR3 here is CALGERRPHWGVYTDKLIF. DNA for the CDR3: TGTGCTCTTGGGGAACGTAGGCCCCACTGGGGGGTTTACACCGATAAACTCATCTTT.

This clone showed up just a few times. V and J are TRDV1 and TRDJ1, with TRDD3 matching 7 bases. CDR1 is TSWWSYY, CDR2 QGS, per germline. The CDR3 contains 16 residues. J lost 0 bases, V lost 0 bases, and 4 bases had no gene match. The CDR3 DNA follows: TGTGCTCTTGGGGAACTTATGGGGGACTACACCGATAAACTCATCTTT. The encoded protein is CALGELMGDYTDKLIF.

Notes on this clone: The junction does not match germline at one end; this may be a read error. This chain links TRDV1 with TRDJ1; TRDD3 matches at 9 bases. CDR1 TSWWSYY and CDR2 QGS come from the germline V gene. The CDR3 has 14 residues. The CDR3 sequence: CALIPFLGDYKLIF. Here the CDR3 DNA reads TGTGCCCTAATCCCTTTCCTGGGGGATTATAAGCTCATCTTT.

This clone was seen a few times. V gene TRDV1 combines with J gene TRDJ1; TRDD3 agrees at 9 bases. Per the germline V gene, CDR1 is TSWWSYY and CDR2 is QGS. Trimming took 1 base from V and 0 from J; bases not matched to a gene: 15. The CDR3 is made up of 20 amino acids. CDR3 bases: TGTGCTCTTGGGGAACCTGCGCGAGCCCCTGGGGGATTGTACACCGATAAACTCATCTTT. This translates into CALGEPARAPGGLYTDKLIF.